The 17 T cell receptor beta chains reported below all come from one sample, sequenced in a study of vaccination and CD4 T cells after COVID-19. This sample's treatment: 10-day PBMC culture with coronavirus spike peptide pools or control peptides (ViraFEST assay). Their target antigens are unknown. CD4+ T cells that had been cultured provided DNA sequenced with the Oncomine TCR Beta short-read assay. TCRdb re-called the PCR reads through MiXCR, storing one row per CDR3 protein. The profile covers about 14,000 distinct CDR3 sequences, with approximately 52% appearing a single time and roughly 9% taken by the ten largest. Sequencing was done on a sample of CD4+ T cells from blood, cultured in vitro. The receptors come from a human donor who had recovered from COVID-19.

V is TRBV28 and J is TRBJ1-3; D remains unclear. Germline CDR1 is MDHEN and CDR2 is SYDVKM. This CDR3 spans 16 amino acids. The germline V and J ends were trimmed by 5 bases and 2 bases, with 16 bases remaining between them. For the CDR3, the DNA is TGTGCCAGCAGTCAATCCGGCTTTTCGACTGGAAACACCATATATTTT. Translated, it gives CASSQSGFSTGNTIYF.

The genes are TRBV5-8 and TRBJ1-2; a weak D match, TRBD1 (6 bases). Germline lookup yields CDR1 SGHTS and CDR2 YDEGEE. The V gene lost 4 bases and the J gene lost 3 bases, with 13 bases spanning the gap. The CDR3 covers 14 residues. For the CDR3, the DNA is TGTGCCAGCAGCCAACGGACAGACGACTATGGCTACACCTTC. Encoded protein: CASSQRTDDYGYTF.

This clonotype is medium-sized (0.01 to 0.1%). The chain carries TRBV7-9 and TRBJ1-1; D is unresolved. Trimming shortened V by 4 bases and J by 1 base, and 10 bases separated the two germline ends. The CDR3 runs to 14 residues. The germline V gene has CDR1 SEHNR and CDR2 FQNEAQ (reference sequence). This CDR3 reads CASSSQSWNTEAFF. The DNA for the CDR3 is TGTGCCAGCAGCTCACAGAGCTGGAACACTGAAGCTTTCTTT.

This chain connects TRBV1 to TRBJ2-6. TRBV1 counts as a pseudogene. This CDR3 is built from 15 residues. The CDR3 sequence is CTTFNNGAGANVLTF. The CDR3 coding sequence is TGCACCACCTTTAACAACGGGGCTGGGGCCAACGTCCTGACTTTC.

The table lists this clonotype with a few counts. The V and J genes are TRBV5-1 and TRBJ1-5; a possible D gene is TRBD1 (6 bases). The CDR3 has 16 residues. The V gene lost 0 bases and the J gene lost 0 bases, with 10 bases spanning the gap. Germline V gives CDR1 SGHRS, CDR2 YFSETQ. The CDR3 DNA sequence: TGCGCCAGCAGCTTGGTTCCAGGGGATAGCAATCAGCCCCAGCATTTT. Amino acids: CASSLVPGDSNQPQHF.

CDR3 sequence (DNA): TGTGCCAGCAGTCCCTTAGACAGGATGGGGGGCAATGAGCAGTTCTTC. Its translation is CASSPLDRMGGNEQFF. This sequence joins TRBV21-1 and TRBJ2-1; TRBD1 is the table's D call, not checked against the DNA. TRBV21-1 counts as a pseudogene. The length of the CDR3 is 16 residues.

This clonotype was seen a handful of times. The chain uses TRBV28 and TRBJ1-2; D is perhaps TRBD1 (5 bases). Trimming took 2 bases from V and 8 from J, leaving 12 bases between them. The CDR3 has 13 amino acids. Germline CDR1 MDHEN, CDR2 SYDVKM. The CDR3 protein is CASSLTGLGGYTF. The DNA for the CDR3 is TGTGCCAGCAGTTTAACAGGCCTAGGCGGCTACACCTTC.

The chain is built from TRBV11-3 and TRBJ2-2; no definite D call. The CDR3 extends over 16 amino acids. CDR1 and CDR2 from the germline V gene are SGHNT and YENEEA. V was clipped by 5 bases and J by 0 bases, with 13 bases between them. The CDR3 bases are TGTGCCAGCAGCCCAGCCCGGCAAGCGAACACCGGGGAGCTGTTTTTT. Its translation is CASSPARQANTGELFF.

The genes are TRBV20-1 and TRBJ2-3; D may be TRBD2 (5 bases). There are 14 residues in the CDR3. With 2 bases removed from V and 5 bases from J, the gap between germline ends came to 14 bases. The germline gives CDR1 DFQATT, CDR2 SNEGSKA (reference sequence). CDR3 sequence (DNA): TGCAGTGCTAGACGGCAGGAGGTGGGAGATACGCAGTATTTT. It codes for CSARRQEVGDTQYF.

The chain is built from TRBV11-3 and TRBJ2-3, with D perhaps being TRBD1 or TRBD2 (6 bases each). The germline gives CDR1 SGHNT, CDR2 YENEEA. V was cut by 4 bases and J by 1 base, with 12 bases left in between. This CDR3 has 15 amino acids. CDR3 sequence: CASSWGAGGTDTQYF. Here the CDR3 DNA reads TGTGCCAGCAGCTGGGGGGCTGGTGGCACAGATACGCAGTATTTT.

This sequence joins TRBV11-3 and TRBJ2-5, with D possibly being TRBD2 (5 bases). V was shortened by 2 bases and J by 4 bases, with 11 bases between the two germline ends. This CDR3 has 14 residues. Germline CDR1 reads SGHNT; CDR2 reads YENEEA. The CDR3 DNA reads as TGTGCCAGCAGCTTATCAGCAGGAGGAGAGACCCAGTACTTC. Translating gives CASSLSAGGETQYF.

The chain combines TRBV28 with TRBJ2-5, with 7 bases lining up with TRBD1. This CDR3 is built from 12 residues. The V gene's germline CDR1 is MDHEN and CDR2 SYDVKM. CDR3 protein: CLIQGRGETQYF. CDR3 bases: TGTCTCATACAGGGGAGAGGCGAGACCCAGTACTTC.

This clonotype was seen only once. A much larger clonotype is one base distant, so this may be a read error. V is TRBV6-2 or TRBV6-3 and J is TRBJ2-1, with TRBD2 matching over 13 bases. CDR3 length equals 15 residues. Germline assignment: CDR1 MNHEY and CDR2 SVGEGT. The CDR3 here is CASSATSGRANEQSF. The CDR3 nucleotides are TGTGCCAGCAGTGCAACTAGCGGGAGGGCCAATGAGCAGTCCTTC.

The CDR3, as DNA: TGTGCCAGTAGTTCAGACAGGGGGAGCTCCTACGAGCAGTACTTC. Its translation is CASSSDRGSSYEQYF. This rearrangement joins TRBV19 to TRBJ2-7, with TRBD1 matching over 9 bases. V gave up 5 bases and J gave up 0 bases; unmatched junction bases: 5. The CDR3 totals 15 residues. Germline V gene lookup returns CDR1 LNHDA and CDR2 SQIVND (reference sequence).

The chain combines TRBV7-3 with TRBJ2-2; D not certain. CDR3 length: 14 residues. Germline CDR1 is SGHTA and CDR2 is FQGTGA. V was trimmed by 1 base and J by 2 bases, leaving 5 bases between them. CDR3 nucleotide sequence: TGTGCCAGCAGCTTAAACACTAACACCGGGGAGCTGTTTTTT. Amino acids: CASSLNTNTGELFF. Variable domain in full (rest from reference TRBV7-3 and TRBJ2-2): GAGVSQTPSNKVTEKGKYVELRCDPISGHTALYWYRQSLGQGPEFLIYFQGTGAADDSGLPNDRFFAVRPEGSVSTLKIQRTERGDSAVYLCASSLNTNTGELFFGEGSRLTVL.

This clonotype was observed a few times. One junction end disagrees with the germline gene, perhaps due to a read error. V and J are TRBV20-1 and TRBJ1-1; D is unresolved. Germline CDR1 DFQATT, CDR2 SNEGSKA (reference sequence). The CDR3 covers 11 residues. CDR3 sequence (DNA): TGCAGTGTTCGCCAGAACGCTGAAGCTTTCTTT. Translated, it gives CSVRQNAEAFF.

This clonotype has only a few counts. V gene TRBV7-9 combines with J gene TRBJ2-1, with D perhaps matching TRBD1 (6 bases). Germline CDR1 SEHNR, CDR2 FQNEAQ (reference sequence). V dropped 5 bases and J dropped 7 bases, with 18 bases sitting between them. The CDR3 covers 15 residues. The CDR3 is CASSPTGSMKNEQFF. In nucleotides, the CDR3 is TGTGCCAGCAGCCCAACAGGGTCGATGAAGAATGAGCAGTTCTTC.